This T cell receptor (beta chain) was captured by sequencing in a study of T cell changes during pregnancy in multiple sclerosis. Method: immunoSEQ multiplex PCR; TCRdb's copy keeps in-frame clones and lacks some. Of about 17,000 clones detected, over 65% appear once; the ten largest clones hold 9% to 10%. The receptor comes from a female donor with multiple sclerosis, enrolled in a pregnancy study. Material: CD8+ T cells from peripheral blood mononuclear cells, obtained after pregnancy.

The CDR3 is CASSRGQWSSYEQYF. For the CDR3, the DNA is TGCGCCAGCAGCCGGGGACAGTGGAGCTCCTACGAGCAGTACTTC. The gene calls are TRBV4-3 and TRBJ2-7, with 7 positions matching TRBD1. CDR3 length: 15 residues. Germline trimming cut 4 bases from V and 0 bases from J; bases unmatched to any gene: 6. Germline CDR1 reads LGHNA; CDR2 reads YSLEER.